This T cell receptor beta chain was observed in a study of CD8 T cells in Susac syndrome (dated by TCRdb to between 2018 and 2021). A note on the overall study: The study used repertoire sequencing to test whether antigen drove CD8+ T cell activation and differentiation in Susac syndrome. The study compared CD8+ T cell repertoire clonality among 11 to 12 healthy donors, around 14 Susac syndrome patients and about 16 multiple sclerosis patients.

Details on this clonotype: The target of this receptor is not known. Base qualities were left out, and no much larger clone turns up one base away.

RNA was extracted with the RNeasy kit and roughly 0.5 to 1 ug was reverse transcribed using random hexamers. The immunoSEQ multiplex PCR assay, covering 54 Vbeta and 13 Jbeta segments, was used to amplify TCR beta CDR3 regions. PCR amplification bias was corrected using a synthetic template baseline for primer optimization and computational correction. In the source study's methods: Reads were annotated to V, D and J genes according to IMGT and were analyzed with immunoSEQ Analyzer, with only productive sequences retained. Clonality was computed as one minus Shannon entropy normalized by log2 of the number of productive unique sequences. For each patient and control, public and private clones were evaluated among the 100 most prevalent clones. Clones were defined as Susac-specific when absent from the healthy and MS cohorts, from about 1,100 published viral clones and from other ImmuneACCESS disease sequences. TCRdb reran the public reads through fastp at Q25 and MiXCR, keeping productive beta chains. Records with the same CDR3 protein are collapsed into one entry carrying the most frequent genes and DNA. TCRdb's processing, not the authors', yielded these V and J calls. This sample has 50,000 or so distinct CDR3 sequences in its table, and 85% to 95% of those were observed once. The ten biggest clones cover approximately 0.41% of the sample.

Findings and caveats that apply to the study as a whole: The TCR sequencing and HLA analysis was acknowledged to have included a relatively small number of individuals.

The CDR3, from cysteine to phenylalanine, totals 21 residues. Only the CDR3 portion is preserved as DNA: 63 bases, with reading frame beginning at the first base. From a lookup of the germline V gene, CDR1 and CDR2 are SQVTM and ANQGSEA. Relative to germline, V is missing 5 bases and J is missing 0 bases, with 17 bases of the junction outside any gene match. Peripheral blood CD8+ and CD4+ T cells from healthy donors, Susac syndrome patients and multiple sclerosis patients were profiled using high-throughput TCR beta sequencing. Healthy donors were included as age- and sex-matched controls. CD8+ TEMRA cells were enriched by FACS, while bulk CD8+ and CD4+ T cells were purified by magnetic negative isolation. Blood was collected in EDTA tubes and processed within 24 hours, with PBMCs isolated through density gradient centrifugation. PBMCs destined for TCR sequencing were cryopreserved in liquid nitrogen and later thawed in a 37 °C water bath. Purity of sorted or isolated CD4+, CD8+ and CD8+ TEMRA cells was at least 90%.

This clonotype originated in a human donor in good health. The sequencing input was CD8+ T cells from PBMCs. Recombination joined TRBV29-1 with TRBJ2-1; 15 central nucleotides agree with TRBD2. The DNA sequence is as follows: TGCAGCGTTATCGGACTAGCGGGAGGGCCATCTACTATTAGCTCCTACAATGAGCAGTTCTTC. Its product reads: CSVIGLAGGPSTISSYNEQFF.